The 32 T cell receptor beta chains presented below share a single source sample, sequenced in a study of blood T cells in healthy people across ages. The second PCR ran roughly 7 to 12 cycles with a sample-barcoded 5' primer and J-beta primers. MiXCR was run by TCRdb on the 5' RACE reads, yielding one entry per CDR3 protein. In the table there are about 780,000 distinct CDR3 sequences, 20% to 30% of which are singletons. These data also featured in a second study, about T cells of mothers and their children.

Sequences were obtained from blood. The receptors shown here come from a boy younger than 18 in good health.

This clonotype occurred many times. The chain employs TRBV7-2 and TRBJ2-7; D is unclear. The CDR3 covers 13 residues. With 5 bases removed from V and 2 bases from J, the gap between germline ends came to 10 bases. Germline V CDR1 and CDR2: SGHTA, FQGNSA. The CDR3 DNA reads TGTGCCAGCAGCCCGGGCCTTACCTACGAGCAGTACTTC. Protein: CASSPGLTYEQYF.

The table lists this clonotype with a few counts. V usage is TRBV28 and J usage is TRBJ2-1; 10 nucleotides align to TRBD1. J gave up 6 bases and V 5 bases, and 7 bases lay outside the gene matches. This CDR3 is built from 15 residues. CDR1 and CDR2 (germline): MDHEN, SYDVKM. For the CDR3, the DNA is TGTGCCAGCAGTCCGAGGGACAGGGGAACCAATGAGCAGTTCTTC. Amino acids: CASSPRDRGTNEQFF.

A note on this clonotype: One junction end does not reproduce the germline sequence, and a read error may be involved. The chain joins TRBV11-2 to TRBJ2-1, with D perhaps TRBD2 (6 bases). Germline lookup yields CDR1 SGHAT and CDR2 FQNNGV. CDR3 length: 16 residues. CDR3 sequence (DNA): TGCGCCAGCAGCGCCCGGCGAGGGACTTCCTACAATGAGCAGTTCTTC. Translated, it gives CASSARRGTSYNEQFF. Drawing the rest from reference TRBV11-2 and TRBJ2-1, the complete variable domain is EAGVAQSPRYKIIEKRQSVAFWCNPISGHATLYWYQQILGQGPKLLIQFQNNGVVDDSQLPKDRFSAERLKGVDSTLKIQPAKLEDSAVYLCASSARRGTSYNEQFFGPGTRLTVL.

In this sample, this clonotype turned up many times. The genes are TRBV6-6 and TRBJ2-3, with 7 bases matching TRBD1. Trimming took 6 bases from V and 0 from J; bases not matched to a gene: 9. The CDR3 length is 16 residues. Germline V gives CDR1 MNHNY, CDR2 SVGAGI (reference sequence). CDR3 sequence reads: CASRPWTGLSTDTQYF. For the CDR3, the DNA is TGTGCCAGCAGGCCTTGGACAGGTCTCAGCACAGATACGCAGTATTTT.

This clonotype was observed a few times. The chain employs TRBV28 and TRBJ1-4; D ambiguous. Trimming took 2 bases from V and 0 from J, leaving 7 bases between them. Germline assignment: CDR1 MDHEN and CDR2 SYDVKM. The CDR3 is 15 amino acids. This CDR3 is CASSLPGTTNEKLFF. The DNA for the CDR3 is TGTGCCAGCAGTTTACCCGGGACAACTAATGAAAAACTGTTTTTT.

The CDR3 DNA reads as TGCGCCAGCAGCTTGGGATTAGCGGGGGCTCGAACGGAGACCCAGTACTTC. It yields the protein CASSLGLAGARTETQYF. The chain uses TRBV5-1 and TRBJ2-5, with TRBD2 matching 9 bases. The CDR3 covers 17 residues. V dropped 0 bases and J dropped 5; count of bases not matched to a gene: 11. Germline V gives CDR1 SGHRS, CDR2 YFSETQ.

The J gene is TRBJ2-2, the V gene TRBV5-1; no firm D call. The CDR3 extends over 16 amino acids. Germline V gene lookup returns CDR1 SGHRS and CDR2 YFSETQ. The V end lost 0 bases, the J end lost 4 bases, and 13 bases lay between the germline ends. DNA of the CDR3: TGCGCCAGCAGCTTGGATGGTCCACGTACCACCGGGGAGCTGTTTTTT. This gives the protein CASSLDGPRTTGELFF. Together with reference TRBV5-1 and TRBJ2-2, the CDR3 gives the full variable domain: KAGVTQTPRYLIKTRGQQVTLSCSPISGHRSVSWYQQTPGQGLQFLFEYFSETQRNKGNFPGRFSGRQFSNSRSEMNVSTLELGDSALYLCASSLDGPRTTGELFFGEGSRLTVL.

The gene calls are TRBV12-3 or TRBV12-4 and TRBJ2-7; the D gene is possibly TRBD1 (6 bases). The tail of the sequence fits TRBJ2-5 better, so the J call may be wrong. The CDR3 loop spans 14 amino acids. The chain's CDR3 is CASSFRGRGETQYF. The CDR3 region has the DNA TGTGCCAGCAGTTTCCGGGGCAGGGGAGAGACCCAGTACTTC.

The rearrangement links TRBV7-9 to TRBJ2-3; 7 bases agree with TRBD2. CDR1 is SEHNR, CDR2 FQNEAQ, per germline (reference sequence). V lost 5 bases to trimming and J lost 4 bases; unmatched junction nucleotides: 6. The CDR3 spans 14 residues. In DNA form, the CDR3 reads TGTGCCAGCAGCGCGGGGGAAAGGGCAGATACGCAGTATTTT. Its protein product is CASSAGERADTQYF.

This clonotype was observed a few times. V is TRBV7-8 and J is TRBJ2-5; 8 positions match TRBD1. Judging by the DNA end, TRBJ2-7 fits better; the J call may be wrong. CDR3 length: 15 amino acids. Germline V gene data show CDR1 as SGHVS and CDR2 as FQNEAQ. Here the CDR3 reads CASSLGGTGIDEQYF. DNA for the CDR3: TGTGCCAGCAGCTTAGGAGGGACAGGAATAGACGAGCAGTACTTC.

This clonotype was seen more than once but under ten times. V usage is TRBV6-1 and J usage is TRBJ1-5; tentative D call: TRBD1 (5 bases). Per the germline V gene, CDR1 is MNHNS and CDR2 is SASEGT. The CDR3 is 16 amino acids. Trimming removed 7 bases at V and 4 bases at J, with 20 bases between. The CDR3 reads CASTPSGTPSNQPQHF. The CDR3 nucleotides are TGTGCCAGCACCCCTTCCGGGACCCCGAGTAATCAGCCCCAGCATTTT.

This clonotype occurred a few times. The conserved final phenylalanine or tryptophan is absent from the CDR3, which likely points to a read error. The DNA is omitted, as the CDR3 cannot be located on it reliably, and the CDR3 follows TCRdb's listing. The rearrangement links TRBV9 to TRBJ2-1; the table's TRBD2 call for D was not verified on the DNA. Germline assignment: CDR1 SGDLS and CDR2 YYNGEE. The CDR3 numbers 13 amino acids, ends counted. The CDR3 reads CASSVLGSSGGAV.

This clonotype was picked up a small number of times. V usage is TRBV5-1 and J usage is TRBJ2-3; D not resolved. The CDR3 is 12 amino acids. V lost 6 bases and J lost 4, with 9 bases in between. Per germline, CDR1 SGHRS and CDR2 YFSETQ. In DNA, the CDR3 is TGCGCCAGCACCTCGAGCGCAGATACGCAGTATTTT. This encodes CASTSSADTQYF. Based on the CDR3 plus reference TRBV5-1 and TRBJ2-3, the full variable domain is KAGVTQTPRYLIKTRGQQVTLSCSPISGHRSVSWYQQTPGQGLQFLFEYFSETQRNKGNFPGRFSGRQFSNSRSEMNVSTLELGDSALYLCASTSSADTQYFGPGTRLTVL.

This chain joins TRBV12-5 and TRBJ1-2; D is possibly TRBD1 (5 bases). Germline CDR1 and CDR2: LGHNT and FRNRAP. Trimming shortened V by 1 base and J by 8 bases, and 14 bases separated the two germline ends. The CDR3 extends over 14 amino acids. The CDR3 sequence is CASGLGQPFKGYTF. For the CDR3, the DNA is TGTGCTAGTGGTTTGGGACAGCCGTTTAAGGGCTACACCTTC.

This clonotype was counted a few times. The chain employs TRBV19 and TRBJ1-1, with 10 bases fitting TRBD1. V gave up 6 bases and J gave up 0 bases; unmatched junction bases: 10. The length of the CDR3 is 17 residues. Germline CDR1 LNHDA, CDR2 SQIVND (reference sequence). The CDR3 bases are TGTGCCAGTAGCTCGGGACAGGGGAGCCAAATGAACACTGAAGCTTTCTTT. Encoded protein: CASSSGQGSQMNTEAFF.

This chain's CDR3 is CASSLADGNYGYTF. As DNA, the CDR3 is TGTGCCAGCAGCTTAGCGGACGGGAACTATGGCTACACCTTC. V is TRBV11-1 and J is TRBJ1-2, with D uncertain. V lost 0 bases and J 2 bases, leaving 7 bases between the germline ends. The germline CDR1 and CDR2 sequences are SGHAT and FQDESV (reference sequence). The CDR3 runs to 14 residues.

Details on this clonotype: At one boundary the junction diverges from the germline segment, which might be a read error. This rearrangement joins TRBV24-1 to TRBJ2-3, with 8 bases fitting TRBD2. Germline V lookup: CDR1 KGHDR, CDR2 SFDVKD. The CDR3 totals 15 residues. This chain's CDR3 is CATSDSGGPTDAQYF. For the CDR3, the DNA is TGTGCCACCAGTGATAGCGGGGGCCCCACAGATGCGCAGTATTTT.

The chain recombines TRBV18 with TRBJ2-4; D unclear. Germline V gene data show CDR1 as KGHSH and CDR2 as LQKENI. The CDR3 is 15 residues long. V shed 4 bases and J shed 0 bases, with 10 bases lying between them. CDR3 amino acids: CASSLFDGAKNIQYF. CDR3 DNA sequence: TGTGCCAGCTCACTCTTCGACGGAGCCAAAAACATTCAGTACTTC. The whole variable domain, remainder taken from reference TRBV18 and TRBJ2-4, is NAGVMQNPRHLVRRRGQEARLRCSPMKGHSHVYWYRQLPEEGLKFMVYLQKENIIDESGMPKERFSAEFPKEGPSILRIQQVVRGDSAAYFCASSLFDGAKNIQYFGAGTRLSVL.

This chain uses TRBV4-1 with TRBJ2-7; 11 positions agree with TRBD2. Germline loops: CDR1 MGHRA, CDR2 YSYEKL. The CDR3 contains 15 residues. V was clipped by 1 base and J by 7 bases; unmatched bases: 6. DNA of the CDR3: TGCGCCAGCAGCCAAGGACTAGCGGGACTGGGGGAGCAGTACTTC. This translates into CASSQGLAGLGEQYF.

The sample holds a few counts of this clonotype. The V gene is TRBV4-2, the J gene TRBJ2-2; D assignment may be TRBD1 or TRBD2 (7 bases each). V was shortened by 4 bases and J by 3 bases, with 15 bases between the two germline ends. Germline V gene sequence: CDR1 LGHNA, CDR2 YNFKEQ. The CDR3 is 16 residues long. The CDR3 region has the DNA TGTGCCAGCAGCCGGGGGGGGACAGCAGACACCGGGGAGCTGTTTTTT. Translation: CASSRGGTADTGELFF.

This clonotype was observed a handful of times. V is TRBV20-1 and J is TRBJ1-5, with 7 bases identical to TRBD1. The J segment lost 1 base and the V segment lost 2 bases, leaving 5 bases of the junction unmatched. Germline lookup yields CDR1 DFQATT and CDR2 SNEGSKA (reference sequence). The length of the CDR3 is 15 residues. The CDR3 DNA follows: TGCAGTGCTAGACGACAGGGCATCAGCAATCAGCCCCAGCATTTT. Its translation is CSARRQGISNQPQHF.

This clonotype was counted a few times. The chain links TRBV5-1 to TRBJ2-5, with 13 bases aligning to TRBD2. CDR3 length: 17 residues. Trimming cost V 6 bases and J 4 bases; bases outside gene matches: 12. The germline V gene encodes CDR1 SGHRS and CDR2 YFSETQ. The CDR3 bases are TGCGCCAGCATCGAGTCCGGGACTAGCGGGGCAGGAGAGACCCAGTACTTC. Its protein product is CASIESGTSGAGETQYF.

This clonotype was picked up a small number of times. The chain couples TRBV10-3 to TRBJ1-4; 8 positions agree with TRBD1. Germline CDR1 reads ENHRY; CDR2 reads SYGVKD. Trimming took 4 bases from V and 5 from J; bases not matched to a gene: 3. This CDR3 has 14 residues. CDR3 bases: TGTGCCATCAGTGCGGGACAGGAGAATGAAAAACTGTTTTTT. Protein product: CAISAGQENEKLFF.

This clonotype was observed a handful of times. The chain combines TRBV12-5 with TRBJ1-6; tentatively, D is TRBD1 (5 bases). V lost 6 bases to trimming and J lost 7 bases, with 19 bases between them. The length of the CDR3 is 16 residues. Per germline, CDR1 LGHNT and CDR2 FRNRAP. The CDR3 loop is CASGAPQGKENSPLHF. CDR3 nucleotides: TGTGCTAGTGGGGCGCCCCAGGGAAAGGAGAATTCACCCCTCCACTTT. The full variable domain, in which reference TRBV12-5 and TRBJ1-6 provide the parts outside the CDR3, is DARVTQTPRHKVTEMGQEVTMRCQPILGHNTVFWYRQTMMQGLELLAYFRNRAPLDDSGMPKDRFSAEMPDATLATLKIQPSEPRDSAVYFCASGAPQGKENSPLHFGNGTRLTVT.

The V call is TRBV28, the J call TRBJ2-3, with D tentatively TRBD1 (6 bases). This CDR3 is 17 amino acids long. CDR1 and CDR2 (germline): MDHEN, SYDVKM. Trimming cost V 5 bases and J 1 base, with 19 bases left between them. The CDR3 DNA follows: TGTGCCAGCAGTCCCCTGGACAGCCTAAAAGGCACAGATACGCAGTATTTT. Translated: CASSPLDSLKGTDTQYF.

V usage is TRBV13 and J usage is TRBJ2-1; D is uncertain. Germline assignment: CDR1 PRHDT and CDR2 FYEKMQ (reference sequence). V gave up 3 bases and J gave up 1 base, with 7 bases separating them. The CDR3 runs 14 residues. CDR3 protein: CASSFGRSYNEQFF. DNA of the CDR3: TGTGCCAGCAGCTTCGGTCGGTCCTACAATGAGCAGTTCTTC.

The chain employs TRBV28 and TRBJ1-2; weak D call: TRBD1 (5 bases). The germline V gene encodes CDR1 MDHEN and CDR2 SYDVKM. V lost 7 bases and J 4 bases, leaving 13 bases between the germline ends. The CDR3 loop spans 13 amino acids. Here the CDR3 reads CASTSGGSYGYTF. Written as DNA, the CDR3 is TGTGCCAGCACCTCGGGGGGAAGCTATGGCTACACCTTC.

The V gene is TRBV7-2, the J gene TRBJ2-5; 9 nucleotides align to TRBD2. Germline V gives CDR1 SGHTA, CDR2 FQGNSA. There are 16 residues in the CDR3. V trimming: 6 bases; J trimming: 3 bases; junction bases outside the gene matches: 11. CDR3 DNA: TGTGCCAGCAGTCCCCGACTAGCGGAAATGAAAGAGACCCAGTACTTC. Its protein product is CASSPRLAEMKETQYF.

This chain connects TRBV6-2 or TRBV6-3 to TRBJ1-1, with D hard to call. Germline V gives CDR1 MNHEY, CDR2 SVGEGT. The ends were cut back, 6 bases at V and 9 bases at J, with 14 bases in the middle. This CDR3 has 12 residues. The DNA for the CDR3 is TGTGCCAGCAGCCGAGACGCGACGCAAGCTTTCTTT. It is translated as CASSRDATQAFF.

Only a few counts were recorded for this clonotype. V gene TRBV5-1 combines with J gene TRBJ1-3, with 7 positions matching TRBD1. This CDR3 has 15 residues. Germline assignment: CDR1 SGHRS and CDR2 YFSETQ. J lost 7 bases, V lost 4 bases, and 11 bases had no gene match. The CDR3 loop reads CASSLRDSFRNTIYF. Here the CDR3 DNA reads TGCGCCAGCAGCCTCCGGGACAGCTTTCGGAACACCATATATTTT.

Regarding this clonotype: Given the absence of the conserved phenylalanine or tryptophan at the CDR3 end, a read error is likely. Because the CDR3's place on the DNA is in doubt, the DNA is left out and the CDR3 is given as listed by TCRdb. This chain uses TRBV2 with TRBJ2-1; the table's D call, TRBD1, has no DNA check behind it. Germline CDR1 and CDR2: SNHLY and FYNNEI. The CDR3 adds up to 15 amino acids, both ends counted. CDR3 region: CASSERTGFYNEQLL.

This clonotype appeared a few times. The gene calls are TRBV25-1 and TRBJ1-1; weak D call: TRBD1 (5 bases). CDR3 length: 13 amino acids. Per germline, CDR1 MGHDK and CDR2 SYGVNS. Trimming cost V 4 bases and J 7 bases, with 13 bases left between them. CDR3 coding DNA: TGTGCCAGCAGTGGGGGCTATGGGGGTGAAGCTTTCTTT. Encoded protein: CASSGGYGGEAFF.